This T cell receptor (beta chain) was observed in a study of Tregs in tolerant kidney transplant recipients. The germline V and J ends were trimmed by 6 bases and 4 bases, with 13 bases remaining between them. Germline loops: CDR1 MDHEN, CDR2 SYDVKM. The CDR3 contains 14 residues. Data came from immunoSEQ multiplex PCR; TCRdb stores just in-frame clones and leaves some out. The table shows tens of thousands of clones, with roughly 93% occurring only once. Mixed chimerism was transient after nonmyeloablative marrow transplants from related graft donors. The sample was CD4+ T cells from blood (PBMCs), taken 12 months after the transplant. This clonotype was sampled from a human patient who received a combined kidney and bone marrow transplant. Some T cells may be graft donor cells. The chain employs TRBV28 and TRBJ1-5, with D tentatively TRBD1 (5 bases). The CDR3: CASRKQEINQPQHF. CDR3 bases: TGTGCCAGCAGAAAACAGGAGATTAATCAGCCCCAGCATTTT.